The 6 T cell receptor beta chains in this list originate from one sample, sequenced in a study of cytomegalovirus exposure and HLA in healthy donors. The PCR was carried out with 60 Vbeta primers and 13 Jbeta primers. Assay used: immunoSEQ multiplex PCR; TCRdb lists only in-frame clones, some missing. The table records 100,000 to 150,000 clones, 77% of them present only once. Source material: PBMCs. These receptors originate from a woman aged 40 to 49 in good health and CMV-seropositive.

A few counts support this clone. The chain couples TRBV10-2 to TRBJ1-2; D remains unclear. CDR3 size: 14 residues. Germline-derived CDR1 and CDR2 are WSHSY and SAAADI. V lost 5 bases to trimming and J lost 7 bases, with 17 bases between them. CDR3 nucleotide sequence: TGCGCCAGCAGTAACTACGGGTCTTTCGGTGGCTACACCTTC. Translated, it gives CASSNYGSFGGYTF.

V is TRBV9 and J is TRBJ2-1, with D uncertain. Germline V lookup: CDR1 SGDLS, CDR2 YYNGEE. V was clipped by 7 bases and J by 0 bases, with 14 bases between them. The length of the CDR3 is 15 residues. As DNA, the CDR3 is TGTGCCAGCTCCTTGCTGGGCCTCTCCTACAATGAGCAGTTCTTC. Protein: CASSLLGLSYNEQFF.

This clone was detected only once. The genes are TRBV2 and TRBJ2-2; 10 bases map to TRBD2. CDR1 SNHLY and CDR2 FYNNEI come from the germline V gene. V lost 2 bases to trimming and J lost 0 bases; unmatched junction nucleotides: 9. The CDR3 is made up of 19 amino acids. This CDR3 is CASSERASGRWANTGELFF. The CDR3, as DNA: TGTGCCAGCAGTGAAAGGGCTAGCGGGAGATGGGCGAACACCGGGGAGCTGTTTTTT. Drawing the rest from reference TRBV2 and TRBJ2-2, the complete variable domain is EPEVTQTPSHQVTQMGQEVILRCVPISNHLYFYWYRQILGQKVEFLVSFYNNEISEKSEIFDDQFSVERPDGSNFTLKIRSTKLEDSAMYFCASSERASGRWANTGELFFGEGSRLTVL.

The genes are TRBV2 and TRBJ1-1; D possibly corresponds to TRBD1 (5 bases). The V end lost 6 bases, the J end lost 1 base, and 9 bases lay between the germline ends. Per the germline V gene, CDR1 is SNHLY and CDR2 is FYNNEI. The CDR3 runs 13 residues. This CDR3 reads CASSGHPNTEAFF. As DNA, the CDR3 is TGTGCCAGCAGCGGACACCCGAACACTGAAGCTTTCTTT.

V usage is TRBV5-1 and J usage is TRBJ1-4; TRBD1 agrees at 8 bases. CDR1 is SGHRS, CDR2 YFSETQ, per germline. The CDR3 runs 15 residues. V was clipped by 4 bases and J by 7 bases; unmatched bases: 9. CDR3 coding DNA: TGCGCCAGCAGCGGCGGACAGGGTAATGTTGAAAAACTGTTTTTT. Protein: CASSGGQGNVEKLFF.

V gene TRBV15 combines with J gene TRBJ2-6; the D gene is possibly TRBD1 (6 bases). The CDR3 consists of 18 residues. Germline CDR1 LNHNV, CDR2 YYDKDF (reference sequence). Trimming left V 0 bases short and J 2 bases short, with 14 bases between. The CDR3 loop is CATSRDGQYRPGANVLTF. CDR3 coding DNA: TGTGCCACCAGCAGAGATGGACAGTACCGGCCTGGGGCCAACGTCCTGACTTTC.